What follows are 6 T cell receptor beta chains derived from one specimen sequenced in a study of T cells expressing NK-cell markers. Reprocessing the 5' RACE reads, TCRdb reports a single entry for every CDR3 protein and omits DNA. This specimen shows roughly 160,000 distinct CDR3 sequences; the ten leading clones hold approximately 18%. The sequenced sample was blood T cells: a sorted CD56 or NKG2C T cell subset, CD4+ or CD8+ T cells, or bulk PBMC T cells (not recorded which). These receptors originate from a woman between 18 and 70 years old in good health.

The chain recombines TRBV20-1 with TRBJ1-4; the D call of TRBD1 rests on TCRdb alone, since no DNA is present to check it. Germline V gene sequence: CDR1 DFQATT, CDR2 SNEGSKA (reference sequence). The CDR3 consists of 15 residues. CDR3 protein: CSASWGPDRGEKLFF.

The rearrangement links TRBV5-6 to TRBJ2-1; the D call from TCRdb, TRBD1, cannot be confirmed without DNA. Germline assignment: CDR1 SGHDT and CDR2 YYEEEE. The CDR3 has 11 amino acids. The CDR3 reads CASGTNRVQFF.

This rearrangement joins TRBV20-1 to TRBJ2-3; TCRdb reports TRBD1, a call that lacks DNA to check it against. CDR3 length: 13 residues. CDR1 DFQATT and CDR2 SNEGSKA come from the germline V gene (reference sequence). This CDR3 is CSVRAGRTDTQYF.

This chain links TRBV12-3 or TRBV12-4 with TRBJ1-2; lacking DNA, the TRBD1 call made by TCRdb goes unchecked. The CDR3 has 15 amino acids. The CDR3 here is CASSLEAGGTSGYTF.

The chain uses TRBV20-1 and TRBJ2-7. The CDR3 covers 13 residues. Germline CDR1 DFQATT, CDR2 SNEGSKA (reference sequence). The CDR3 region is CSAMDGSSYEQYF.

J is TRBJ2-7 and V is TRBV28; TCRdb's D call, TRBD2, is unchecked because there is no DNA. Germline V CDR1 and CDR2: MDHEN, SYDVKM. The CDR3 extends over 14 amino acids. Here the CDR3 reads CASSLIAGGGEQYF.